This T cell receptor beta chain was obtained from a study of T cell responses to AZD1222 COVID-19 vaccine. General study results and limits: Epitopes outside B.1.351 and B.1.1.7 mutated regions reportedly drew nearly half of spike TCRs. Clonal diversity was possibly underestimated; the donors were predominantly white British and more often female. Seropositive AZD1222 recipients at baseline numbered only five or six. Sampling captured repertoires only after the peak T cell response.

As for this clone: The antigen remains unidentified.

The V segment lost 4 bases and the J segment 3 bases; nucleotides outside the gene matches: 8. CDR3 size: 16 residues. Germline loops: CDR1 SGHDT, CDR2 YYEEEE. Using immunoSEQ multiplex PCR, the repertoire was profiled, and TCRdb retains in-frame clones only, with some absent. The table includes 150,000 to 200,000 clones, 80% to 90% detected once. The chain recombines TRBV5-6 with TRBJ1-3; 9 bases agree with TRBD1. This sequence originates from an adult in good health. Here the sequenced sample was peripheral blood, taken on day 0 of MenACWY control vaccination. The CDR3 DNA follows: TGTGCCAGCAGCGTACCGGGACAGGGAATTGGAAACACCATATATTTT. This sequence encodes CASSVPGQGIGNTIYF.